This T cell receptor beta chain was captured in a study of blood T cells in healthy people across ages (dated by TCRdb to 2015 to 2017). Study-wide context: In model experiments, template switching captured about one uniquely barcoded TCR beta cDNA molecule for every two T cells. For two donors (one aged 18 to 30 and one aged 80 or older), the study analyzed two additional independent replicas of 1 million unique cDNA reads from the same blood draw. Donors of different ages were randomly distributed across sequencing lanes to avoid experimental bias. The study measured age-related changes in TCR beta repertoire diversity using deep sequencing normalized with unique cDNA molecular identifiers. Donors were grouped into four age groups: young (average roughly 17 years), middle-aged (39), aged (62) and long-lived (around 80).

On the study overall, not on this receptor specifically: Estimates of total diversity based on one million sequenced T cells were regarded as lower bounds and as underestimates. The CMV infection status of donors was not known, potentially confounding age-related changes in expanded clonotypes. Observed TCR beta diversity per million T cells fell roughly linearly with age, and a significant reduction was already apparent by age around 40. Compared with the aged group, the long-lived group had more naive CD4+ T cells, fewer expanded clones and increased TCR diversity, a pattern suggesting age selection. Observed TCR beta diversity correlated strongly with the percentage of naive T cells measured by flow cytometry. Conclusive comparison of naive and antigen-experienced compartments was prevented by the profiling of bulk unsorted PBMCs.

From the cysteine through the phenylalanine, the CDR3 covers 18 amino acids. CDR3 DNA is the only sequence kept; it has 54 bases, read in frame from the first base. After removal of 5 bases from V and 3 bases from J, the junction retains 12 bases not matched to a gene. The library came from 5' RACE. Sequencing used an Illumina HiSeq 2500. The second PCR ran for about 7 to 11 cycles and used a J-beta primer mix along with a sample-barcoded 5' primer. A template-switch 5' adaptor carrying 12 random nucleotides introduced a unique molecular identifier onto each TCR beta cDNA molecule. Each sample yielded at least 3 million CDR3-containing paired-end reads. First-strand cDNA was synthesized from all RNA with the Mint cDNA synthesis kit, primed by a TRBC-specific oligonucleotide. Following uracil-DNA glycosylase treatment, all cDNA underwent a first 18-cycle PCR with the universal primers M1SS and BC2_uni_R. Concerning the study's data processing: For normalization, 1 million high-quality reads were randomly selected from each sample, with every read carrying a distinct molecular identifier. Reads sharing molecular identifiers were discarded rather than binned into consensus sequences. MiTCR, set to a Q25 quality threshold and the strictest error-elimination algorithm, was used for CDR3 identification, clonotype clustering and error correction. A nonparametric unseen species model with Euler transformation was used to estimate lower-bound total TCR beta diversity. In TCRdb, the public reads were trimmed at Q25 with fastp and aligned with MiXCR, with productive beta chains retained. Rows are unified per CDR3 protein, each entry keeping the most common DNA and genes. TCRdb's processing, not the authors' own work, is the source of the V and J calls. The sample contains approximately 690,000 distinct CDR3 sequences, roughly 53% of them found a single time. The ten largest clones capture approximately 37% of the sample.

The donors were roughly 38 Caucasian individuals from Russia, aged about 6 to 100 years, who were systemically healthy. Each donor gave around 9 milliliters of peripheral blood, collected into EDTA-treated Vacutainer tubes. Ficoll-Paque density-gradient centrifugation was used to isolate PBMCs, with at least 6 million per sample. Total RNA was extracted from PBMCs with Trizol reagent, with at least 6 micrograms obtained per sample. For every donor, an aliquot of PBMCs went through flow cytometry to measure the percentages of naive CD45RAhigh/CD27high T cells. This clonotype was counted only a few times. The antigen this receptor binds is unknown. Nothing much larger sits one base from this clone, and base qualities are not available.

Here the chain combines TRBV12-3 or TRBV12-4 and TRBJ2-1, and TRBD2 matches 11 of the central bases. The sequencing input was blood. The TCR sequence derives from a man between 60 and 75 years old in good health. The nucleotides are TGTGCCAGCAGTCCCTCGGGTTCGGGACTAGCGGACTACAATGAGCAGTTCTTC. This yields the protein CASSPSGSGLADYNEQFF.